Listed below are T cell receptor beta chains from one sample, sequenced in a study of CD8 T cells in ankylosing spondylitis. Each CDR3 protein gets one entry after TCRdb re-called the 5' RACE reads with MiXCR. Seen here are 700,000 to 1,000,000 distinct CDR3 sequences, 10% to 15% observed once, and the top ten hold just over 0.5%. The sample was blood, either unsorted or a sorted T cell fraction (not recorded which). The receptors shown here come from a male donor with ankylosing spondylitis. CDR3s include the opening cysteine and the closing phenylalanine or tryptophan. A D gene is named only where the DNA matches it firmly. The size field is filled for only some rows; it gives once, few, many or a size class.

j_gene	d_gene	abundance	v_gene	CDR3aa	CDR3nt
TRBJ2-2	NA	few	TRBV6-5	CASSYSTQTGELFF	TGTGCCAGCAGTTACTCGACACAGACCGGGGAGCTGTTTTTT
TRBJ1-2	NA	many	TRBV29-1	CSVGHGASNYGYTF	TGCAGCGTTGGGCATGGGGCCTCTAACTATGGCTACACCTTC
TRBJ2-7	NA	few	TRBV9	CASSVGAGDYEQYF	TGTGCCAGCAGCGTAGGAGCAGGGGACTACGAGCAGTACTTC
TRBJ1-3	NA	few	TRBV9	CASSGQGPAGNTIYF	TGTGCCAGCAGCGGTCAGGGGCCGGCTGGAAACACCATATATTTT
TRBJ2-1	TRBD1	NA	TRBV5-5	CASSNRTGEYNEQFF	TGTGCCAGCAGCAACCGGACAGGGGAGTACAATGAGCAGTTCTTC
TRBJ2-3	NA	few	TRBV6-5	CASSYSLPGTDTQYF	TGTGCCAGCAGTTACTCCCTGCCTGGCACAGATACGCAGTATTTT
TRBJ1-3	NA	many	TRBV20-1	CSASYRDGNTIYF	TGCAGTGCTAGCTACAGGGATGGAAACACCATATATTTT
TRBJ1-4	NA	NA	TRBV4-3	CASSQEGVRKKLFF	TGCGCCAGCAGCCAAGAGGGGGTTCGGAAGAAACTGTTTTTT
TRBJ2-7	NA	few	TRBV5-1	CASSWAKGAPLYEQYF	TGCGCCAGCAGCTGGGCGAAAGGTGCCCCACTCTACGAGCAGTACTTC
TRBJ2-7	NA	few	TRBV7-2	CASSFFEDKVEQYF	TGTGCCAGCAGCTTTTTCGAGGACAAGGTCGAGCAGTACTTC
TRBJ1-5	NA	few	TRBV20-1	CSAMDRNQPQHF	TGCAGTGCTATGGACAGAAATCAGCCCCAGCATTTT
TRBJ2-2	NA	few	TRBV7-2	CASSLTGQAKNTGELFF	TGTGCCAGCAGCTTAACCGGGCAGGCGAAAAACACCGGGGAGCTGTTTTTT
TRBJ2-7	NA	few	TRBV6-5	CASSYSDVLTTQYF	TGTGCCAGCAGTTACTCCGATGTTCTTACGACGCAGTACTTC
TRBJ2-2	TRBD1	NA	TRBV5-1	CASQTLVGTGDGELFF	TGCGCCAGCCAAACCCTTGTCGGGACAGGGGACGGGGAGCTGTTTTTT
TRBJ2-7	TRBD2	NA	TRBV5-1	CASSFTHGLADSSKQYF	TGCGCCAGCAGCTTCACCCACGGACTAGCGGATTCCAGCAAGCAGTACTTC
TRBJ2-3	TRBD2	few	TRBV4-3	CASSQGGTSGSTDTQYF	TGCGCCAGCAGCCAGGGCGGGACTAGCGGAAGCACAGATACGCAGTATTTT
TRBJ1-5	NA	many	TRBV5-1	CASSKGPNQPQHF	TGCGCCAGCAGCAAGGGGCCTAATCAGCCCCAGCATTTT
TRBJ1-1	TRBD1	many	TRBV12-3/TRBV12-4	CASSRDRDKNTEAFF	TGTGCCAGCAGTCGTGACAGGGACAAGAACACTGAAGCTTTCTTT
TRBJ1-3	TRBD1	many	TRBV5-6	CASSWGQGAYSGNTIYF	TGTGCCAGCAGCTGGGGACAGGGGGCCTACTCTGGAAACACCATATATTTT
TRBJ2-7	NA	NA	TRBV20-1	CSARDRVTGGEQYF	TGCAGTGCTAGAGATCGGGTAACCGGGGGCGAGCAGTACTTC
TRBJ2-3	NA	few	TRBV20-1	CSARDSPSGDTQYF	TGCAGTGCTAGAGATTCCCCGAGCGGAGATACGCAGTATTTT
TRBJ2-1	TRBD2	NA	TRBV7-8	CASSLGFGYSGRRNEQFF	TGTGCCAGCAGCTTAGGTTTCGGGTACAGCGGGAGGAGGAATGAGCAGTTCTTC
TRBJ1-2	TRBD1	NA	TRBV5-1	CASTLDRGKGYTF	TGCGCCAGCACCCTCGACAGGGGCAAAGGCTACACCTTC
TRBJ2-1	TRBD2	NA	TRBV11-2	CATARLTSGRLYRSYNEQFF	TGTGCTACGGCCCGATTGACTAGCGGGAGGTTGTACCGCTCCTACAATGAGCAGTTCTTC
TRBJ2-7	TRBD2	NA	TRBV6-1	CASSDAGGGYEQYF	TGTGCCAGCAGCGATGCGGGCGGGGGGTACGAGCAGTACTTC
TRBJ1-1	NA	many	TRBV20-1	CSAREAVGHLHAFF	TGCAGTGCTAGAGAGGCGGTGGGGCATTTACACGCTTTCTTT
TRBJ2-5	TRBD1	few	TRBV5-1	CASSFVDRQETQYF	TGCGCCAGCAGCTTCGTGGACAGGCAAGAGACCCAGTACTTC
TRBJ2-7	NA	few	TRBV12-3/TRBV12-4	CASSLSGYNEQYF	TGTGCCAGCAGTTTGAGTGGTTACAACGAGCAGTACTTC